The source of this T cell receptor (beta chain) is a study of cytomegalovirus exposure and HLA in healthy donors. Nominally healthy donors were sampled, though unrecorded immune exposures were likely. General study findings and limits: Accounts indicate the classifier identified cytomegalovirus status with strong specificity and sensitivity. Rarity marked most TCR sequences, yet some public TCRs occurred in many donors.

Notes on this clone: Antigen: not known.

With 60 Vbeta and 13 Jbeta primers, the PCR was carried out. Some clones are missing from TCRdb's copy, which holds only in-frame ones; the method was immunoSEQ multiplex PCR. The sample has over 200,000 clones, about three quarters seen once. The CDR3 is made up of 15 amino acids. V was pared by 7 bases and J by 6 bases, with 9 bases of the junction left unmatched. CDR1 and CDR2 from the germline V gene are LNHDA and SQIVND (reference sequence). Material for sequencing was PBMCs. The sequence came from a woman between 55 and 75 years old in good health and CMV-seropositive. This rearrangement joins TRBV19 to TRBJ2-2; TRBD1 matches at 9 bases. The CDR3 DNA follows: TGTGCCAGTAATTCTGGGACAGGGAGGGCCGGGGAGCTGTTTTTT. Protein product: CASNSGTGRAGELFF.